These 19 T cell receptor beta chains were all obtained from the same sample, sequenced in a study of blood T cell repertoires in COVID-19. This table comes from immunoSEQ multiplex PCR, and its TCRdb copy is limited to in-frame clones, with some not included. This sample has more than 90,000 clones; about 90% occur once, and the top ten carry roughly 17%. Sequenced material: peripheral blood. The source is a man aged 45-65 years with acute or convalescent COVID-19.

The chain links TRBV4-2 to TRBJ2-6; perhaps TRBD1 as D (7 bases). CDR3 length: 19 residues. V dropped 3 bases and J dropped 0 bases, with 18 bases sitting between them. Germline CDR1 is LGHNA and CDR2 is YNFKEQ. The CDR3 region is CASSQGGWDRGSGANVLTF. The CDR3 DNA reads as TGTGCCAGCAGCCAGGGAGGTTGGGACAGAGGCTCTGGGGCCAACGTCCTGACTTTC.

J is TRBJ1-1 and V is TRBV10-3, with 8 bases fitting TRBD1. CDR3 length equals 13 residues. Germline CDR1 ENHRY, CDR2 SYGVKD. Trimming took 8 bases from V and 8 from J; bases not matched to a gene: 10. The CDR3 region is CAIGIGQGAEAFF. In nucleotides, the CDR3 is TGTGCCATCGGAATAGGACAGGGCGCGGAAGCTTTCTTT.

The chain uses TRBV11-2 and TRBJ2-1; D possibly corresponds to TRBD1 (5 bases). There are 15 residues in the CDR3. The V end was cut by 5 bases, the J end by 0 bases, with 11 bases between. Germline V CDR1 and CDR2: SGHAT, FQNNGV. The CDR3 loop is CASSLNRGSYNEQFF. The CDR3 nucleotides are TGTGCCAGCAGCCTCAATAGGGGCTCCTACAATGAGCAGTTCTTC.

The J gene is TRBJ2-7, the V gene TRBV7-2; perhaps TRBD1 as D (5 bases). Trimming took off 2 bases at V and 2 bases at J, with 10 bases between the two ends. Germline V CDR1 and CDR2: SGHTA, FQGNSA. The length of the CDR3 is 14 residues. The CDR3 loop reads CASSLQGGAYEQYF. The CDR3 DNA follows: TGTGCCAGCAGCTTACAGGGTGGGGCCTACGAGCAGTACTTC.

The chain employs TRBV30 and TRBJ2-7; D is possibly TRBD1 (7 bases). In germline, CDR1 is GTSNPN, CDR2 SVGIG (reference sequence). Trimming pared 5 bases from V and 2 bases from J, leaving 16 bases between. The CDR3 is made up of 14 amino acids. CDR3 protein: CAWGGTATAYEQYF. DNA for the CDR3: TGTGCCTGGGGGGGGACAGCTACTGCCTACGAGCAGTACTTC.

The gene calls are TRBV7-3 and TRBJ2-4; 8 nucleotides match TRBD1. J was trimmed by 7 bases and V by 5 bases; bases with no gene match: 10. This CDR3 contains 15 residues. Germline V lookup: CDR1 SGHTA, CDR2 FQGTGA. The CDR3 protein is CASSPLGGQGNIQYF. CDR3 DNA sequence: TGTGCCAGCAGCCCTCTTGGCGGACAGGGTAACATTCAGTACTTC. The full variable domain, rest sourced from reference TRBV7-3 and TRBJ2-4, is GAGVSQTPSNKVTEKGKYVELRCDPISGHTALYWYRQSLGQGPEFLIYFQGTGAADDSGLPNDRFFAVRPEGSVSTLKIQRTERGDSAVYLCASSPLGGQGNIQYFGAGTRLSVL.

Here the CDR3 reads CASSEALSGGQPQHF. In nucleotides, the CDR3 is TGTGCCAGCAGTGAAGCGCTTTCCGGGGGTCAGCCCCAGCATTTT. The rearrangement uses TRBV2 and TRBJ1-5; TRBD1 is a possible D gene (5 bases). The CDR3 extends over 15 amino acids. V was shortened by 0 bases and J by 6 bases, with 12 bases between the two germline ends. In germline, CDR1 is SNHLY, CDR2 FYNNEI.

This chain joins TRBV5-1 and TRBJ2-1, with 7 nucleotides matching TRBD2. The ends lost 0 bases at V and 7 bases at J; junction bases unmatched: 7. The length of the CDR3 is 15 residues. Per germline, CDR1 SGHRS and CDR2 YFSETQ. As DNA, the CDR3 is TGCGCCAGCAGCTTGGCGTTGGGGGAGGGGAATGAGCAGTTCTTC. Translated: CASSLALGEGNEQFF.

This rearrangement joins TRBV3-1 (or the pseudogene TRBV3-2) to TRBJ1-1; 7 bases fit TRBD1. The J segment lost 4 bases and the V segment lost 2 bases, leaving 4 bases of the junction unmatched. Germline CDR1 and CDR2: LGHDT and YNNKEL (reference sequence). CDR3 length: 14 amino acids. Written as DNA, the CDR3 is TGTGCCAGCAGCCAAACGGGACAGCTCACTGAAGCTTTCTTT. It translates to CASSQTGQLTEAFF.

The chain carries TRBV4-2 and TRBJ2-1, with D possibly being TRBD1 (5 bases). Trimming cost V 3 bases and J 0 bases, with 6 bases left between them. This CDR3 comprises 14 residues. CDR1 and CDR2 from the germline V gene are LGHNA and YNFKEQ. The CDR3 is CASSHRGSYNEQFF. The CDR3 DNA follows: TGTGCCAGCAGCCATAGGGGCTCCTACAATGAGCAGTTCTTC.

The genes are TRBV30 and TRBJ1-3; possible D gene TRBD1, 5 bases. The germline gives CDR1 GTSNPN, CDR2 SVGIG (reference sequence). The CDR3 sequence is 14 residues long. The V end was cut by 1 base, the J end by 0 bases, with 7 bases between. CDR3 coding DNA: TGTGCCTGGAGTGCTGACAGCTCTGGAAACACCATATATTTT. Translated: CAWSADSSGNTIYF.

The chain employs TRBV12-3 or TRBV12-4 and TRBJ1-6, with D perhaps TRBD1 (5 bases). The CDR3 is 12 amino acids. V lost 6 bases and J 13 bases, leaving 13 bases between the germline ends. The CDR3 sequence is CASSAGSSPLHF. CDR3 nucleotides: TGTGCCAGCAGCGCAGGGTCTTCTCCCCTCCACTTT.

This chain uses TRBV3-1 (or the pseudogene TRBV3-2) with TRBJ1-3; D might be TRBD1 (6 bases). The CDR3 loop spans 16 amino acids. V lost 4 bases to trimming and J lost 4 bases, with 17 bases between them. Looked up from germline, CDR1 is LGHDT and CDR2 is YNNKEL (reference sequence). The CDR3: CASSPRTQGTGNTIYF. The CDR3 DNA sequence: TGTGCCAGCAGCCCCCGTACACAGGGTACGGGAAACACCATATATTTT.

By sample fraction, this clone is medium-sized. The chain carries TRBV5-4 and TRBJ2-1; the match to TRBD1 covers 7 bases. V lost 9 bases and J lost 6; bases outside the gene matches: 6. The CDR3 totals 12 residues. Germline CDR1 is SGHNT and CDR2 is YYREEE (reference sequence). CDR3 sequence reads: CAMEDRTNEQFF. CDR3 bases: TGTGCCATGGAGGACAGGACCAATGAGCAGTTCTTC.

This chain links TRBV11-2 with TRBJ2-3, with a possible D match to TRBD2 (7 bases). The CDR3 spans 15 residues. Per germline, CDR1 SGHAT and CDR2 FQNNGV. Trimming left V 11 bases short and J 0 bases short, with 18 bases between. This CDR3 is CAGDPGGLSTDTQYF. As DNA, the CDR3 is TGTGCCGGTGACCCCGGGGGGCTTAGCACAGATACGCAGTATTTT.

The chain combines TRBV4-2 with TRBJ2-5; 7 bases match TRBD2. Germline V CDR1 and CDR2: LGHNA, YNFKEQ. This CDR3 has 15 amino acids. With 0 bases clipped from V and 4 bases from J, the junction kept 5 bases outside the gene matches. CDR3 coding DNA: TGTGCCAGCAGCCAAGATCGGGGGGAGGGAGAGACCCAGTACTTC. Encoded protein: CASSQDRGEGETQYF.

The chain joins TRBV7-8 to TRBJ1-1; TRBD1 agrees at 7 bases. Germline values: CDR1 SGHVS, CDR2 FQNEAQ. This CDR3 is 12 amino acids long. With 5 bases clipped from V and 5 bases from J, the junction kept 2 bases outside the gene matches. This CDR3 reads CASSQTGTEAFF. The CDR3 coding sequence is TGTGCCAGCAGCCAGACAGGGACTGAAGCTTTCTTT.

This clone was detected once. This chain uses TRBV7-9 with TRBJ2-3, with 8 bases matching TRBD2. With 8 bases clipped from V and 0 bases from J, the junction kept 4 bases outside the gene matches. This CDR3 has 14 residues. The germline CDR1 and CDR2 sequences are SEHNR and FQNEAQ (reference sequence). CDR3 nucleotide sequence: TGTGCCAGCCTGGCGGGGGGCAGCACAGATACGCAGTATTTT. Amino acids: CASLAGGSTDTQYF.

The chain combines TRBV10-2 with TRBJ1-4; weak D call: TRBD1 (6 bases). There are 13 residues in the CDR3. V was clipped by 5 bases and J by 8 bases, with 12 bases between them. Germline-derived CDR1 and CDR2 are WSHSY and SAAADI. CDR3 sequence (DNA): TGCGCCAGCAGTACAGGGTTTGGCGAAAAACTGTTTTTT. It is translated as CASSTGFGEKLFF.